The next 16 T cell receptor beta chains were all read from a single sample in a study of blood T cell repertoires in COVID-19. Sequencing was performed with immunoSEQ multiplex PCR; in TCRdb, only in-frame clones are kept and a portion is missing. The data hold roughly 97,000 clones, with about 91% observed a single time. Material for sequencing was peripheral blood. The source is a human donor in a cohort sampled during active COVID-19.

The rearrangement links TRBV9 to TRBJ1-3; D is unclear. Germline values: CDR1 SGDLS, CDR2 YYNGEE. This CDR3 is 16 amino acids long. V was clipped by 0 bases and J by 1 base, with 11 bases between them. The CDR3 DNA sequence: TGTGCCAGCAGCGTAGGGGAGGCGGAATCTGGAAACACCATATATTTT. Its translation: CASSVGEAESGNTIYF.

The genes are TRBV7-2 and TRBJ2-5; D is uncertain. V was clipped by 8 bases and J by 1 base, with 11 bases between them. There are 13 residues in the CDR3. The germline V gene has CDR1 SGHTA and CDR2 FQGNSA. The CDR3 bases are TGTGCCAGCTTACAGAGTACCCAAGAGACCCAGTACTTC. Its protein is CASLQSTQETQYF. Variable domain in full (rest from reference TRBV7-2 and TRBJ2-5): GAGVSQSPSNKVTEKGKDVELRCDPISGHTALYWYRQSLGQGLEFLIYFQGNSAPDKSGLPSDRFSAERTGGSVSTLTIQRTQQEDSAVYLCASLQSTQETQYFGPGTRLLVL.

This sequence joins TRBV12-5 and TRBJ1-3; TRBD1 is a possible D gene (5 bases). Germline CDR1 and CDR2: LGHNT and FRNRAP. This CDR3 contains 15 residues. V was trimmed by 1 base and J by 0 bases, leaving 7 bases between them. This CDR3 is CASGLAQGSGNTIYF. The CDR3 DNA reads TGTGCTAGTGGTTTGGCCCAGGGCTCTGGAAACACCATATATTTT. Filled out from reference TRBV12-5 and TRBJ1-3, the complete variable domain reads DARVTQTPRHKVTEMGQEVTMRCQPILGHNTVFWYRQTMMQGLELLAYFRNRAPLDDSGMPKDRFSAEMPDATLATLKIQPSEPRDSAVYFCASGLAQGSGNTIYFGEGSWLTVV.

The chain combines TRBV19 with TRBJ2-5, with D possibly TRBD1 on 5 matching bases. V was cut by 3 bases and J by 5 bases, with 16 bases left in between. Per germline, CDR1 LNHDA and CDR2 SQIVND (reference sequence). The CDR3 totals 15 residues. The CDR3 protein is CASSMLQGIAETQYF. The CDR3 DNA sequence: TGTGCCAGTAGTATGTTGCAGGGTATAGCTGAGACCCAGTACTTC. Combining the CDR3 with reference TRBV19 and TRBJ2-5 gives the whole variable domain DGGITQSPKYLFRKEGQNVTLSCEQNLNHDAMYWYRQDPGQGLRLIYYSQIVNDFQKGDIAEGYSVSREKKESFPLTVTSAQKNPTAFYLCASSMLQGIAETQYFGPGTRLLVL.

The V gene is TRBV29-1, the J gene TRBJ2-2, with 7 bases fitting TRBD1. The germline CDR1 and CDR2 sequences are SQVTM and ANQGSEA. Losses at the gene ends were 5 bases for V and 2 bases for J; bases not matched to a gene: 5. CDR3 length equals 14 residues. CDR3 sequence: CSVRGQLNTGELFF. DNA of the CDR3: TGCAGCGTTAGGGGACAGTTAAACACCGGGGAGCTGTTTTTT.

This clone was observed a single time. The rearrangement uses TRBV4-3 and TRBJ2-2; the D gene is possibly TRBD2 (5 bases). The CDR3 consists of 14 residues. V lost 4 bases and J 3 bases, leaving 9 bases between the germline ends. The V gene's germline CDR1 is LGHNA and CDR2 YSLEER. The CDR3 DNA sequence: TGCGCCAGCAGCCGCGACGGGGACACCGGGGAGCTGTTTTTT. Translation: CASSRDGDTGELFF.

The chain couples TRBV15 to TRBJ2-5, with 7 bases that match TRBD1. Per germline, CDR1 LNHNV and CDR2 YYDKDF (reference sequence). CDR3 length: 14 residues. V shed 3 bases and J 3 bases; nucleotides not matched to a gene: 4. CDR3 amino acids: CATSRETGEETQYF. The CDR3, as DNA: TGTGCCACCAGCAGGGAAACAGGGGAAGAGACCCAGTACTTC.

V is TRBV2 and J is TRBJ2-5, with 9 bases aligning to TRBD1. Per the germline V gene, CDR1 is SNHLY and CDR2 is FYNNEI. The length of the CDR3 is 15 residues. V trimming: 7 bases; J trimming: 5 bases; junction bases outside the gene matches: 11. CDR3 sequence: CASIRRTGVRETQYF. The CDR3 coding sequence is TGTGCCAGCATTAGACGGACAGGGGTGAGGGAGACCCAGTACTTC.

This rearrangement joins TRBV14 to TRBJ2-7; TRBD2 is a possible D gene (6 bases). Germline lookup yields CDR1 SGHDN and CDR2 FVKESK. Trimming shortened V by 3 bases and J by 2 bases, and 14 bases separated the two germline ends. The CDR3 consists of 15 residues. The CDR3 sequence: CASSQQEGGAYEQYF. The CDR3 DNA reads TGTGCCAGCAGCCAGCAGGAAGGCGGGGCCTACGAGCAGTACTTC.

This chain links TRBV19 with TRBJ2-7; TRBD1 agrees at 8 bases. CDR3 length: 15 amino acids. J lost 0 bases, V lost 6 bases, and 7 bases had no gene match. Germline CDR1 LNHDA, CDR2 SQIVND (reference sequence). In DNA, the CDR3 is TGTGCCAGTAGGGGCGGCGGGACAGGCTCCTACGAGCAGTACTTC. This codes for CASRGGGTGSYEQYF.

V usage is TRBV28 and J usage is TRBJ2-1; 9 bases are shared with TRBD2. There are 15 residues in the CDR3. Germline V CDR1 and CDR2: MDHEN, SYDVKM. V shed 1 base and J 6 bases; nucleotides not matched to a gene: 4. DNA for the CDR3: TGTGCCAGCAGTTTATTAGGCGGGAGGGCCAATGAGCAGTTCTTC. Translated, it gives CASSLLGGRANEQFF.

V usage is TRBV28 and J usage is TRBJ1-1, with no clear D. V dropped 7 bases and J dropped 0 bases, with 6 bases sitting between them. Germline CDR1 reads MDHEN; CDR2 reads SYDVKM. The CDR3 is made up of 12 amino acids. CDR3 DNA sequence: TGTGCCAGCACTAGCCTGAACACTGAAGCTTTCTTT. The encoded protein is CASTSLNTEAFF. Supplemented by reference TRBV28 and TRBJ1-1, the full variable domain reads DVKVTQSSRYLVKRTGEKVFLECVQDMDHENMFWYRQDPGLGLRLIYFSYDVKMKEKGDIPEGYSVSREKKERFSLILESASTNQTSMYLCASTSLNTEAFFGQGTRLTVV.

The chain joins TRBV18 to TRBJ2-3, with 12 bases identical to TRBD1. The CDR3 spans 15 residues. Per the germline V gene, CDR1 is KGHSH and CDR2 is LQKENI. Trimming removed 3 bases from V and 4 bases from J; junction bases left unmatched: 2. The CDR3 DNA reads TGTGCCAGCTCACCGGGACAGGGGGCTGCAGATACGCAGTATTTT. Its translation is CASSPGQGAADTQYF.

The V call is TRBV7-6, the J call TRBJ1-3; the D gene is possibly TRBD1 (5 bases). The CDR3 length is 15 residues. The germline gives CDR1 SGHVS, CDR2 FNYEAQ. Trimming took off 5 bases at V and 0 bases at J, with 11 bases between the two ends. The DNA for the CDR3 is TGTGCCAGCAGCGCTGGGGGGTTCTCTGGAAACACCATATATTTT. Protein: CASSAGGFSGNTIYF.

The chain carries TRBV4-3 and TRBJ1-2; the match to TRBD1 covers 7 bases. V shed 2 bases and J 6 bases; nucleotides not matched to a gene: 18. Per the germline V gene, CDR1 is LGHNA and CDR2 is YSLEER. The length of the CDR3 is 18 residues. The CDR3 region is CASSQRRFRQGTVHGYTF. CDR3 sequence (DNA): TGCGCCAGCAGCCAAAGGCGTTTTAGACAGGGAACGGTTCATGGCTACACCTTC.

This rearrangement joins TRBV9 to TRBJ1-3; 7 nucleotides match TRBD1. The V gene end was trimmed by 4 bases and the J gene end by 3 bases; junction bases not matched to a gene: 10. The CDR3 loop spans 16 amino acids. Per germline, CDR1 SGDLS and CDR2 YYNGEE. Written as DNA, the CDR3 is TGTGCCAGCAGCCCTATGGGGACAGTTGTTGGAAACACCATATATTTT. Translation gives CASSPMGTVVGNTIYF.